The 2 T cell receptor beta chains given below trace back to one sample, sequenced in a study of shared clonotypes between healthy human individuals. Assay used: immunoSEQ multiplex PCR; TCRdb lists only in-frame clones, some missing. Of approximately 350,000 clones detected, roughly 70% appear once; the ten largest clones hold approximately 10%. The sequencing sample was made of memory CD4+ T cells sorted from blood. The sample's subset: CD45RA-negative fraction. The receptors shown here come from a man aged 25 to 45 in good health.

The chain is built from TRBV7-6 and TRBJ2-1; possibly TRBD1 for D (6 bases). Germline V gene lookup returns CDR1 SGHVS and CDR2 FNYEAQ. The CDR3 contains 14 residues. V was cut by 0 bases and J by 7 bases, with 10 bases left in between. This CDR3 reads CASSLALQGNEQFF. CDR3 bases: TGTGCCAGCAGCTTAGCTCTACAGGGTAATGAGCAGTTCTTC.

The chain combines TRBV18 with TRBJ2-2; D may be TRBD2 (5 bases). The germline V gene has CDR1 KGHSH and CDR2 LQKENI. V dropped 4 bases and J dropped 1 base, with 10 bases sitting between them. The CDR3 is 15 residues long. DNA of the CDR3: TGTGCCAGCTCACAGGACGGAGGGAACACCGGGGAGCTGTTTTTT. Amino acids: CASSQDGGNTGELFF.